Below, 2 T cell receptor beta chains from the same sample are listed, as sequenced in a study of identical twins. Using its own MiXCR run on the 5' RACE reads, TCRdb lists one record per CDR3 protein. The sample yields about 340,000 distinct CDR3 sequences, more than 9% seen once. The same specimen was also included in a second study, on yellow fever vaccine responses in identical twins.

Sequencing was carried out using CD8+ T cells sorted from blood. The receptors shown here come from a woman under 30 in good health.

The rearrangement links TRBV7-9 to TRBJ1-5; no reliable D call. Per germline, CDR1 SEHNR and CDR2 FQNEAQ (reference sequence). V was cut by 5 bases and J by 0 bases, with 8 bases left in between. The CDR3 runs 14 residues. The CDR3 is CASSDPGSNQPQHF. The CDR3 region has the DNA TGTGCCAGCAGCGACCCCGGTAGCAATCAGCCCCAGCATTTT.

The chain carries TRBV28 and TRBJ1-1; no reliable D call. The V gene's germline CDR1 is MDHEN and CDR2 SYDVKM. Trimming took 7 bases from V and 3 from J, leaving 9 bases between them. This CDR3 has 12 residues. CDR3 coding DNA: TGTGCCAGCAAACTGGGGTACACTGAAGCTTTCTTT. Translated, it gives CASKLGYTEAFF.